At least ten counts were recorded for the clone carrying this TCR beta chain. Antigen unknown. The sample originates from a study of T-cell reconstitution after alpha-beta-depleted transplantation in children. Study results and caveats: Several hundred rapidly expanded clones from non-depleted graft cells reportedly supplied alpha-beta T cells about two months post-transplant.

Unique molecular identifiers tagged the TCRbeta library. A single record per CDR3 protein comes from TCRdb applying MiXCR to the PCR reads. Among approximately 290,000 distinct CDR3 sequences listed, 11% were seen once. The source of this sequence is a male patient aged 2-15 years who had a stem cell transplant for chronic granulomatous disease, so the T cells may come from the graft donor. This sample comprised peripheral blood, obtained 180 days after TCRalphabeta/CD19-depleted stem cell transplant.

In nucleotides, the CDR3 is TGTGCCAGCAGTTTAGCGGGGGCCTACAATGAGCAGTTCTTC. This codes for CASSLAGAYNEQFF. V gene TRBV12-3 or TRBV12-4 combines with J gene TRBJ2-1, with D perhaps assigned TRBD1 or TRBD2 (5 bases each). V was trimmed by 0 bases and J by 2 bases, leaving 5 bases between them. CDR3 length: 14 residues.